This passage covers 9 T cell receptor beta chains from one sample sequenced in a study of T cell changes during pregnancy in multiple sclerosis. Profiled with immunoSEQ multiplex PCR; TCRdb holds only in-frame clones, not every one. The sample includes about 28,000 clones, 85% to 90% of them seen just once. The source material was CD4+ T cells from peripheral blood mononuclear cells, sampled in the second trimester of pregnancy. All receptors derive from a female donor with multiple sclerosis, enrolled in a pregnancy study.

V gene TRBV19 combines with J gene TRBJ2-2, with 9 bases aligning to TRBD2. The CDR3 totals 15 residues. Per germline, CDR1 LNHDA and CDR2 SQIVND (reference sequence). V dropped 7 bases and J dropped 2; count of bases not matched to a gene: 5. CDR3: CASKTSGLNTGELFF. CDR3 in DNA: TGTGCCAGTAAAACTAGCGGGCTTAACACCGGGGAGCTGTTTTTT. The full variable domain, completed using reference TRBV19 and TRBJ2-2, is DGGITQSPKYLFRKEGQNVTLSCEQNLNHDAMYWYRQDPGQGLRLIYYSQIVNDFQKGDIAEGYSVSREKKESFPLTVTSAQKNPTAFYLCASKTSGLNTGELFFGEGSRLTVL.

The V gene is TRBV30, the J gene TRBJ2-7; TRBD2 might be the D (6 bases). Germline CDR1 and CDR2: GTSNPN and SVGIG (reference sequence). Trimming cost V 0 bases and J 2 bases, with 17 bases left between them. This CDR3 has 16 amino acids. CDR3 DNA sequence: TGTGCCTGGAGTGTACTAGGGAGGAAACCCCCCTACGAGCAGTACTTC. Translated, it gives CAWSVLGRKPPYEQYF.

DNA of the CDR3: TGTGCCAGCTCACCGGTCGCGGGGGGCGGGTTCTTC. Translated, it gives CASSPVAGGGFF. V gene TRBV18 combines with J gene TRBJ2-1, with 8 nucleotides matching TRBD2. The CDR3 spans 12 residues. Germline V gene lookup returns CDR1 KGHSH and CDR2 LQKENI. V was pared by 3 bases and J by 15 bases, with 7 bases of the junction left unmatched.

The CDR3 DNA follows: TGCAGCGCGGGCCTAGCGGGGGGCTCCTCCTACAATGAGCAGTTCTTC. Amino acids: CSAGLAGGSSYNEQFF. V gene TRBV29-1 combines with J gene TRBJ2-1, with 11 nucleotides matching TRBD2. The CDR3 is made up of 16 amino acids. Germline CDR1 SQVTM, CDR2 ANQGSEA. Trimming removed 7 bases from V and 0 bases from J; junction bases left unmatched: 8.

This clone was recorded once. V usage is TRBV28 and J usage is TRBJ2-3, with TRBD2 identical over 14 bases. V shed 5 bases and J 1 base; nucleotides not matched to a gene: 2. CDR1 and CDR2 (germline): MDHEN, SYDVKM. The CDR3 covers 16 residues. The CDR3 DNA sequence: TGTGCCAGCAGTCTGGGACTAGCGGGGGGCACAGATACGCAGTATTTT. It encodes CASSLGLAGGTDTQYF.

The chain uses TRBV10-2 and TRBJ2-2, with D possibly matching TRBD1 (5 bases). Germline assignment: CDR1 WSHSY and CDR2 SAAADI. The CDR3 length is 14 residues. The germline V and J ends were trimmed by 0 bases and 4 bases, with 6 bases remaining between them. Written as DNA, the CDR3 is TGCGCCAGCAGTGAGTCAAGGGGCACCGGGGAGCTGTTTTTT. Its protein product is CASSESRGTGELFF.

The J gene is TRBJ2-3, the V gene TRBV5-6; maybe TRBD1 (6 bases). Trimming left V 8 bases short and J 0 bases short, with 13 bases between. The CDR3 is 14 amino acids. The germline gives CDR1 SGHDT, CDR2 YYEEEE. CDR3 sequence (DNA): TGTGCCAGTGACAGGTCGGGGAGCACAGATACGCAGTATTTT. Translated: CASDRSGSTDTQYF. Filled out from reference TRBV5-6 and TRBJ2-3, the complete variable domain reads DAGVTQSPTHLIKTRGQQVTLRCSPKSGHDTVSWYQQALGQGPQFIFQYYEEEERQRGNFPDRFSGHQFPNYSSELNVNALLLGDSALYLCASDRSGSTDTQYFGPGTRLTVL.

The CDR3 reads CASRLTGTYYEQYF. CDR3 in DNA: TGTGCCAGCAGGCTGACAGGAACCTACTACGAGCAGTACTTC. The chain joins TRBV28 to TRBJ2-7; TRBD1 might be the D (6 bases). Trimming took 6 bases from V and 3 from J, leaving 15 bases between them. Per the germline V gene, CDR1 is MDHEN and CDR2 is SYDVKM. This CDR3 comprises 14 residues.

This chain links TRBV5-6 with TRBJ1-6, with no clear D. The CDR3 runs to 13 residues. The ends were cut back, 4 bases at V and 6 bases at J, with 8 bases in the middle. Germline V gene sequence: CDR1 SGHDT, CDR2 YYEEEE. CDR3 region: CASSIAPNSPLHF. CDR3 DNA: TGTGCCAGCAGCATAGCCCCTAATTCACCCCTCCACTTT.